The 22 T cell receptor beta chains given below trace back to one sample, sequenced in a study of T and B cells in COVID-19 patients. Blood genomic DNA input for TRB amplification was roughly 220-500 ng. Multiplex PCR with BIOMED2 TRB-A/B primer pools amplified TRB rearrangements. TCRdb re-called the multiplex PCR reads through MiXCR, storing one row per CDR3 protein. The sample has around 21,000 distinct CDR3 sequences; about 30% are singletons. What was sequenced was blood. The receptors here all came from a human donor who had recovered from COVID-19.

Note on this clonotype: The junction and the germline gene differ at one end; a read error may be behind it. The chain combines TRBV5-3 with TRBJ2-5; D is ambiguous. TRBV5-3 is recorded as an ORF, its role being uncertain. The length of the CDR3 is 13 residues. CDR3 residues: CASSPSNKETQYF. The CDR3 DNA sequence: TGCGCCAGCAGCCCCTCTAACAAGGAGACCCAGTACTTC.

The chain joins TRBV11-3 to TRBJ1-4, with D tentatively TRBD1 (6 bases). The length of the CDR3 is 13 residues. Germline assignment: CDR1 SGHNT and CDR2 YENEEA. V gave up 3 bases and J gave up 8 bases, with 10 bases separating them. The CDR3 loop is CASSLDRAEKLFF. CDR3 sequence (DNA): TGTGCCAGCAGCTTGGACAGAGCCGAAAAACTGTTTTTT.

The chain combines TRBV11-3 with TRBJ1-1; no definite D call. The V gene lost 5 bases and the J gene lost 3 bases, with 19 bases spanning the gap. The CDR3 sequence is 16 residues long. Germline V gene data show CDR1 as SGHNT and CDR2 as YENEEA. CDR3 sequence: CASSQDSRSVYTEAFF. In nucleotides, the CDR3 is TGTGCCAGCAGCCAAGATTCCAGGTCTGTGTACACTGAAGCTTTCTTT. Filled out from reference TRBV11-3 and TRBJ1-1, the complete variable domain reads EAGVVQSPRYKIIEKKQPVAFWCNPISGHNTLYWYLQNLGQGPELLIRYENEEAVDDSQLPKDRFSAERLKGVDSTLKIQPAELGDSAVYLCASSQDSRSVYTEAFFGQGTRLTVV.

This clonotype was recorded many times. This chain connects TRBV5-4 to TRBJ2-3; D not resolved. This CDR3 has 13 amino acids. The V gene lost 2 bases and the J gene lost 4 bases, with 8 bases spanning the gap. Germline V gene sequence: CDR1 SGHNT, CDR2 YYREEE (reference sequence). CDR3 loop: CASSLDPPDTQYF. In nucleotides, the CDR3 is TGTGCCAGCAGCTTAGACCCGCCAGATACGCAGTATTTT.

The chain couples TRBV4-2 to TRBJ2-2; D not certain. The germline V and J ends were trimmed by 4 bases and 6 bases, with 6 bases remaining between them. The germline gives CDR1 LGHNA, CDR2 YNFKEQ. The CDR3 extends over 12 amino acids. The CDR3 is CASSPNAGELFF. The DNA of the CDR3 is TGTGCCAGCAGCCCCAACGCCGGGGAGCTGTTTTTT.

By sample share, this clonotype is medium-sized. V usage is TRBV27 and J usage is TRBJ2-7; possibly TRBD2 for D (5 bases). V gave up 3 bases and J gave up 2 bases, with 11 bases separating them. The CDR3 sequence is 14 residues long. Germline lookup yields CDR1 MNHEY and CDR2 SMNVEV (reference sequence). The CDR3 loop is CASSFGGQTYEQYF. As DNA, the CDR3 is TGTGCCAGCAGTTTTGGCGGGCAAACCTACGAGCAGTACTTC.

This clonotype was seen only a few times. CDR3 in amino acids: CAISESRARVGYTF. In nucleotides, the CDR3 is TGTGCCATCAGTGAGTCAAGAGCCAGGGTTGGCTACACCTTC. The chain is built from TRBV10-3 and TRBJ1-2; perhaps TRBD1 as D (5 bases). Trimming left V 0 bases short and J 7 bases short, with 12 bases between. CDR1 is ENHRY and CDR2 is SYGVKD in the germline V gene. This CDR3 has 14 residues.

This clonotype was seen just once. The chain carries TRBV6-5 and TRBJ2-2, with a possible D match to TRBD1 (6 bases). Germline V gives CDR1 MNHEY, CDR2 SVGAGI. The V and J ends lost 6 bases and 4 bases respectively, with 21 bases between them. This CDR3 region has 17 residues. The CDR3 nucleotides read TGTGCCAGCAGCTTAAAACCGACAGGTTTGCCCACCGGGGAGCTGTTTTTT. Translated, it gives CASSLKPTGLPTGELFF.

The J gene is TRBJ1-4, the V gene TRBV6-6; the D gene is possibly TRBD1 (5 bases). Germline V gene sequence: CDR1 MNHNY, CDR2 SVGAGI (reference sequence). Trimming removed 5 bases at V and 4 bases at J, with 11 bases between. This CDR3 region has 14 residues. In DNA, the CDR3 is TGTGCCAGCAGTACCGACAGCATTAATGAAAAACTGTTTTTT. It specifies CASSTDSINEKLFF.

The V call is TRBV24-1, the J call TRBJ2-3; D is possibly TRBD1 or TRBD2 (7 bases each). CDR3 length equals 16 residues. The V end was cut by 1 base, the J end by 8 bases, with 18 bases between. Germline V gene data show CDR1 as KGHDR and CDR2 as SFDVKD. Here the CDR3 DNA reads TGTGCCACCAGTGATTTCCAACAGGGGCGCGGGGGTACGCAGTATTTT. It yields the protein CATSDFQQGRGGTQYF.

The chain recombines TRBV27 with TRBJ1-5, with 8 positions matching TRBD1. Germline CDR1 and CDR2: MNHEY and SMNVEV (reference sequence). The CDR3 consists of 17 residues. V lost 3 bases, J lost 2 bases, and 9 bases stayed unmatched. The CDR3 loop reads CASSFLPTGEGNQPQHF. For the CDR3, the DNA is TGTGCCAGCAGTTTCCTACCGACAGGGGAGGGCAATCAGCCCCAGCATTTT.

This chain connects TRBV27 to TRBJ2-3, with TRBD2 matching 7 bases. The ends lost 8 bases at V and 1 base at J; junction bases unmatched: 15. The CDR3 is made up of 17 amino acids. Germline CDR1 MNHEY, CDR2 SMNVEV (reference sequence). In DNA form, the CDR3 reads TGTGCCAGCCATGGGGGGGGGTGGTTCGAACGCACAGATACGCAGTATTTT. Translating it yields CASHGGGWFERTDTQYF.

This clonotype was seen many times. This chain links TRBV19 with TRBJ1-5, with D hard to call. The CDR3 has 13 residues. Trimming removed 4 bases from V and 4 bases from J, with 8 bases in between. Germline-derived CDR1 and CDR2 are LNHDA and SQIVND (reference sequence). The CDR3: CASSKGQNQPQHF. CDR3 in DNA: TGTGCCAGTAGTAAAGGGCAGAATCAGCCCCAGCATTTT.

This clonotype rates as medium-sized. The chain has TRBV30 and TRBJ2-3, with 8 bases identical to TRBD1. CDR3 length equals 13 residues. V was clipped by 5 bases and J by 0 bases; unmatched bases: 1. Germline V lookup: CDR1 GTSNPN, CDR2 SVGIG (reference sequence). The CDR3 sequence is CAWGTGSTDTQYF. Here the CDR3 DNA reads TGTGCCTGGGGGACAGGTAGCACAGATACGCAGTATTTT. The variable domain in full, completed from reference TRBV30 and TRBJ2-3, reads SQTIHQWPATLVQPVGSPLSLECTVEGTSNPNLYWYRQAAGRGLQLLFYSVGIGQISSEVPQNLSASRPQDRQFILSSKKLLLSDSGFYLCAWGTGSTDTQYFGPGTRLTVL.

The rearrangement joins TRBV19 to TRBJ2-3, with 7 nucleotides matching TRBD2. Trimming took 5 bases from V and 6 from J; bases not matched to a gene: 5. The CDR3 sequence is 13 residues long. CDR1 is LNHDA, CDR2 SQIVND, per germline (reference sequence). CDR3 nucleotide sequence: TGTGCCAGTAGTTGGAGCGGGGCCGATACGCAGTATTTT. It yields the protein CASSWSGADTQYF.

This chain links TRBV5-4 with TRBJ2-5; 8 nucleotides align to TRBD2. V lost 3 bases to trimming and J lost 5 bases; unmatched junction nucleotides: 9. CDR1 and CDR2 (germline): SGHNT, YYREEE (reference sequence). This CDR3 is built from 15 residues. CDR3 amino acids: CASSSTRGGGETQYF. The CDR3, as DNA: TGTGCCAGCAGCTCTACACGGGGGGGCGGGGAGACCCAGTACTTC.

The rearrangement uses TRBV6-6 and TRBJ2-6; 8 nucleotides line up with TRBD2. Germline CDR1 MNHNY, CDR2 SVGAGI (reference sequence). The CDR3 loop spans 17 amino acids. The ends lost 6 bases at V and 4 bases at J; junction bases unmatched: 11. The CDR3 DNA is TGTGCCAGCAGGTGGGACGGCGGGGGGCCCGGGGCCAACGTCCTGACTTTC. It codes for CASRWDGGGPGANVLTF.

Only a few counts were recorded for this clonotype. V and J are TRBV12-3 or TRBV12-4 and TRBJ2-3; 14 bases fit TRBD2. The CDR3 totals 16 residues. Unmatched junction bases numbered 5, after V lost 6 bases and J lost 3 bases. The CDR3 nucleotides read TGTGCCAGCAGGGAGAGACTAGCGGGGGGGACAGATACGCAGTATTTT. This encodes CASRERLAGGTDTQYF.

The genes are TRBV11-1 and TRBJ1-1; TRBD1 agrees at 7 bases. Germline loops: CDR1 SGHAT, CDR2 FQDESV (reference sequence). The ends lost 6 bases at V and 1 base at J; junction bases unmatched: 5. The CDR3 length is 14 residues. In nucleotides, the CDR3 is TGTGCCAGCAGACAACGACAGGGGAACACTGAAGCTTTCTTT. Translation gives CASRQRQGNTEAFF.

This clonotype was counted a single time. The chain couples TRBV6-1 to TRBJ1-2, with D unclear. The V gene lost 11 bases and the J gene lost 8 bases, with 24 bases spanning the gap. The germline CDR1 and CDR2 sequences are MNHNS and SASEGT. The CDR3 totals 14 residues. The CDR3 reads CAHKKLRAVLGYTF. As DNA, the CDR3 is TGTGCCCACAAAAAGCTCCGGGCAGTTCTCGGCTACACCTTC.

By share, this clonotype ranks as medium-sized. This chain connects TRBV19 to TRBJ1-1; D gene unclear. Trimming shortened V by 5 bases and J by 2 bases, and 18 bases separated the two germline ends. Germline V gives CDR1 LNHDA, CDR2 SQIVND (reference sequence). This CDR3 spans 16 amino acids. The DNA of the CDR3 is TGTGCCAGTAGTCTAACCCCCCAAGGGCGCAACACTGAAGCTTTCTTT. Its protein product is CASSLTPQGRNTEAFF. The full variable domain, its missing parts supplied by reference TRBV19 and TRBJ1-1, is DGGITQSPKYLFRKEGQNVTLSCEQNLNHDAMYWYRQDPGQGLRLIYYSQIVNDFQKGDIAEGYSVSREKKESFPLTVTSAQKNPTAFYLCASSLTPQGRNTEAFFGQGTRLTVV.

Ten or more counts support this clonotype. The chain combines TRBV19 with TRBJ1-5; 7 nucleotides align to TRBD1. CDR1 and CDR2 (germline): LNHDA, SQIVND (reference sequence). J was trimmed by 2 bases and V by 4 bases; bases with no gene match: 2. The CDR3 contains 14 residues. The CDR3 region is CASSTDRGNQPQHF. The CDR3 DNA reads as TGTGCCAGTAGTACAGACAGGGGCAATCAGCCCCAGCATTTT.